Each of the 8 T cell receptor beta chains below was sequenced from the same sample in a study of shared T cell receptors in the human thymus. Sequencing was performed with immunoSEQ multiplex PCR; in TCRdb, only in-frame clones are kept and a portion is missing. The repertoire consists of 650,000 to 950,000 clones, with approximately 85% occurring once and the leading ten covering around 0.0094%. These data are also associated with another study on human thymus T cells.

Input material: thymocytes. The receptor source for this set is a girl younger than two with a congenital heart defect.

The rearrangement links TRBV5-1 to TRBJ2-5; tentative D call: TRBD1 (7 bases). The CDR3 is 15 amino acids. Germline V gene lookup returns CDR1 SGHRS and CDR2 YFSETQ. The V end was cut by 4 bases, the J end by 1 base, with 14 bases between. In nucleotides, the CDR3 is TGCGCCAGCAGCCCAGACAGGGAGGCCCAAGAGACCCAGTACTTC. As protein: CASSPDREAQETQYF.

The chain links TRBV5-8 to TRBJ2-3; 7 bases are a match to TRBD2. The junction had 12 bases not matched to a gene; V was cut back by 2 bases and J by 0 bases. The CDR3 runs 18 residues. The germline CDR1 and CDR2 sequences are SGHTS and YDEGEE. CDR3 residues: CASSFPSGEPTSTDTQYF. The CDR3 nucleotides read TGTGCCAGCAGCTTTCCCAGCGGGGAGCCTACTAGCACAGATACGCAGTATTTT.

This chain joins TRBV7-9 and TRBJ2-2; D is possibly TRBD1 (6 bases). V lost 11 bases, J lost 6 bases, and 28 bases lay in between. This CDR3 region has 17 residues. The germline CDR1 and CDR2 sequences are SEHNR and FQNEAQ (reference sequence). Here the CDR3 reads CAPSPPGQSPRAGELFF. The CDR3, as DNA: TGTGCCCCCTCCCCGCCAGGACAGTCTCCCCGAGCCGGGGAGCTGTTTTTT.

This clone was counted only a few times. V and J are TRBV28 and TRBJ2-7; 8 bases fit TRBD1. The V segment lost 5 bases and the J segment 6 bases; nucleotides outside the gene matches: 12. The CDR3 totals 15 residues. Germline CDR1 is MDHEN and CDR2 is SYDVKM. This CDR3 is CASSPPDRAFCEQYF. The DNA for the CDR3 is TGTGCCAGCAGTCCACCGGACAGGGCTTTTTGCGAGCAGTACTTC.

The rearrangement links TRBV10-3 to TRBJ2-5, with D possibly matching TRBD1 (6 bases). The end of the DNA is better explained by TRBJ2-7, so the J call may be wrong. Germline CDR1 and CDR2: ENHRY and SYGVKD. This CDR3 is built from 13 residues. This CDR3 is CAISYSGQYEQYF. The CDR3 coding sequence is TGTGCCATCAGCTACTCCGGACAGTACGAGCAGTACTTC.

The V and J genes are TRBV5-1 and TRBJ1-4; D not resolved. From germline, CDR1 is SGHRS and CDR2 YFSETQ. The CDR3 is 15 residues long. The ends were cut back, 1 base at V and 3 bases at J, with 10 bases in the middle. In DNA form, the CDR3 reads TGCGCCAGCAGCTTGCGGAGGAGGGCTAATGAAAAACTGTTTTTT. This translates into CASSLRRRANEKLFF.

The J gene is TRBJ1-5, the V gene TRBV5-1, with a possible D match to TRBD1 (5 bases). The CDR3 extends over 15 amino acids. CDR1 and CDR2 from the germline V gene are SGHRS and YFSETQ. V lost 0 bases, J lost 5 bases, and 12 bases lay in between. The CDR3, as DNA: TGCGCCAGCAGCTTGGATGGCCAGGGTCATCAGCCCCAGCATTTT. Its translation: CASSLDGQGHQPQHF. The full variable domain, its missing parts supplied by reference TRBV5-1 and TRBJ1-5, is KAGVTQTPRYLIKTRGQQVTLSCSPISGHRSVSWYQQTPGQGLQFLFEYFSETQRNKGNFPGRFSGRQFSNSRSEMNVSTLELGDSALYLCASSLDGQGHQPQHFGDGTRLSIL.

The CDR3 nucleotides read TGTGCCAGCACCGACAGCCCGAGCTCCTACAATGAGCAGTTCTTC. It encodes CASTDSPSSYNEQFF. The J gene is TRBJ2-1, the V gene TRBV25-1; a possible D gene is TRBD1 (5 bases). Trimming stripped 7 bases from V and 0 bases from J, with 13 bases between. The CDR3 spans 15 residues. Germline loops: CDR1 MGHDK, CDR2 SYGVNS. The whole variable domain, filled in from reference TRBV25-1 and TRBJ2-1, reads EADIYQTPRYLVIGTGKKITLECSQTMGHDKMYWYQQDPGMELHLIHYSYGVNSTEKGDLSSESTVSRIRTEHFPLTLESARPSHTSQYLCASTDSPSSYNEQFFGPGTRLTVL.